The clone carrying this T cell receptor beta chain turned up a few times. Its target is unknown. Exclusion of a patient resulted from uncontrolled infection, other autoimmune disease, pregnancy or lactation. Blood sampling occurred at first hyperthyroidism diagnosis, ahead of any ophthalmopathy symptoms. The data were obtained in a study of T cells in Graves' hyperthyroidism and ophthalmopathy. Study-wide results and limits: Blood also held most thyroid clonotypes expanded beyond 0.001. From stable hyperthyroidism, ophthalmopathy was set apart by a 13 V-J model.

RNA transcripts yielded amplified TCR beta CDR3 regions. The HTBI set primed first-round TCR CDR3 RT-PCR. TCRdb fed the multiplex PCR reads into MiXCR, producing one record per CDR3 protein. The data contain approximately 720,000 distinct CDR3 sequences, about 17% of them singletons. The source is a woman between 50 and 59 years old with Graves' hyperthyroidism that later progressed to Graves' ophthalmopathy. Sequenced input: blood.

CDR3 nucleotide sequence: TGTGCCAGCAGTGGGGGGCTGGCCAGGGGGCGAGACACTGAAGCTTTCTTT. Its protein is CASSGGLARGRDTEAFF. This chain joins TRBV2 and TRBJ1-1; 8 bases agree with TRBD1. The CDR3 covers 17 residues. Germline CDR1 and CDR2: SNHLY and FYNNEI. The J segment lost 3 bases and the V segment lost 4 bases, leaving 13 bases of the junction unmatched.